The present T cell receptor (beta chain) was sequenced within a study of T cell responses to AZD1222 COVID-19 vaccine. Findings and caveats of the study: White British ancestry dominated among donors, who included more females, and clonal diversity was possibly underestimated. Among vaccine-associated CD4 TCRs, coverage spanned spike, with dominance at 160-218 and 743-854. Breadth and depth of Spike-specific TCRs rose after two AZD1222 doses. Among spike-specific TCRs, nearly half reportedly target unmutated variant regions.

Germline CDR1 is LNHDA and CDR2 is SQIVND (reference sequence). CDR3 length equals 14 residues. The V end was cut by 5 bases, the J end by 3 bases, with 14 bases between. A single count supports this clone. Its antigen is unidentified. Only in-frame clones appear in the TCRdb table, and some are missing; sequencing was by immunoSEQ multiplex PCR. The sample yields about 100,000 clones, 90% seen once. The input for sequencing was peripheral blood, taken on day 0 of AZD1222 vaccination. This chain joins TRBV19 and TRBJ2-7, with D possibly matching TRBD2 (5 bases). The receptor comes from an adult in good health. CDR3 sequence: CASSYRERIYEQYF. The CDR3 region has the DNA TGTGCCAGTAGTTACCGGGAAAGAATCTACGAGCAGTACTTC. The whole variable domain, remainder taken from reference TRBV19 and TRBJ2-7, is DGGITQSPKYLFRKEGQNVTLSCEQNLNHDAMYWYRQDPGQGLRLIYYSQIVNDFQKGDIAEGYSVSREKKESFPLTVTSAQKNPTAFYLCASSYRERIYEQYFGPGTRLTVT.